This section outlines one T cell receptor beta chain sequence together with its context. Its cognate antigen is unknown. It was with 60 Vbeta and 13 Jbeta primers that the PCR ran. Some clones are missing from TCRdb's copy, which holds only in-frame ones; the method was immunoSEQ multiplex PCR. This sample has about 180,000 clones, with roughly 84% found just once. The data are from a study of cytomegalovirus exposure and HLA in healthy donors. General study points: Reportedly, TCR beta sequences accurately predicted HLA-A and HLA-B alleles in most subjects.

The CDR3 is made up of 13 amino acids. The germline V gene has CDR1 MNHEY and CDR2 SMNVEV (reference sequence). J gave up 5 bases and V 6 bases, and 5 bases lay outside the gene matches. The receptor was isolated from a girl under 10 years old in good health and CMV-seropositive. Sequencing was done on a sample of PBMCs. V and J are TRBV27 and TRBJ2-5, with 8 bases lining up with TRBD1. CDR3 DNA sequence: TGTGCCAGCAGGGGACAGGAAATCGAGACCCAGTACTTC. It codes for CASRGQEIETQYF.